The following is a T cell receptor beta chain sequence with its context. Its cognate antigen is unknown. The CDR3 consists of 16 residues. Germline CDR1 is MDHEN and CDR2 is SYDVKM. The germline V and J ends were trimmed by 3 bases and 6 bases, with 18 bases remaining between them. The data were obtained in a study of early stage breast cancer tumors. About the research overall: Of some 17 invasive breast tumors, 11 to 12 were hormone receptor-positive, HER2-negative. Among around twelve ER+/PR+/HER2- tumors, eight were ductal, four lobular.

Each sample had two DNA replicates, 0.5 ug blood or roughly 1.6 ug tissue. Profiled with immunoSEQ multiplex PCR; TCRdb holds only in-frame clones, not every one. This table holds about 69,000 clones, approximately 80% found once. General study points: Comparing each tissue with blood distinguished tumor from normal in most of the 16 patients.

The clonotype originates from a middle-aged person with breast cancer. The chain uses TRBV28 and TRBJ2-1; D tentatively reads TRBD1 or TRBD2 (6 bases each). Sequenced material: blood. CDR3 DNA sequence: TGTGCCAGCAGTTTCACGAGGGGGGTAAAGTCCAATGAGCAGTTCTTC. Protein product: CASSFTRGVKSNEQFF.